Sequencing of this TCR beta chain was carried out in a study of blood T cell repertoires in COVID-19. Sequencing used immunoSEQ multiplex PCR; TCRdb keeps in-frame clones, though not all of them. The sample has 150,000 to 200,000 clones, approximately 87% seen once. V was shortened by 4 bases and J by 0 bases, with 12 bases between the two germline ends. This CDR3 has 15 amino acids. Germline V lookup: CDR1 ENHRY, CDR2 SYGVKD. The TCR sequence derives from a woman between 55 and 75 years old with COVID-19, enrolled during active disease. Input material: peripheral blood. The rearrangement links TRBV10-3 to TRBJ1-2, with unresolved D. CDR3 sequence reads: CAISALAEPNYGYTF. The CDR3 region has the DNA TGTGCCATCAGTGCGCTGGCGGAACCTAACTATGGCTACACCTTC.